Detailed here is one TCR beta chain. This sample is part of a study of blood T cell repertoires in COVID-19. The wider study: The United States, Italy and Spain supplied acute and convalescent COVID-19 samples. Sample material is recorded as cDNA or gDNA derived from T cells, B-cell-depleted T cells, or PBMCs.

Per the original data handling: Scientists estimated how many nucleated cells there were by amplifying reference gene primers. This table comes from immunoSEQ multiplex PCR, and its TCRdb copy is limited to in-frame clones, with some not included. The V and J calls and clone size were taken over from that table, and D and trimming were inferred from the DNA. The data contain over 250,000 clones, over 75% of them seen just once; the ten biggest clones take up roughly 14%. Germline V gives CDR1 MNHNY, CDR2 SVGAGI (reference sequence). CDR3 length: 12 residues. V lost 5 bases to trimming and J lost 6 bases, with 8 bases between them.

Source material: peripheral blood. The TCR sequence derives from a human donor in a cohort sampled during active COVID-19. The rearrangement joins TRBV6-6 to TRBJ1-3; D is unresolved. CDR3 bases: TGTGCCAGCAGTCTCGGGTCAAACACCATATATTTT. Encoded protein: CASSLGSNTIYF.